This entry concerns a single T cell receptor (beta chain). As yet, its antigen is unknown. The entirety of the isolated RNA underwent reverse transcription, so expressed TCRB transcripts were sequenced. Assay: immunoSEQ multiplex PCR; the TCRdb copy retains only in-frame clones and omits some. The table records under 90,000 clones, roughly 30% of them present only once. The sample is drawn from a study of beta chain features in type 1 diabetes. Whole-study context: Taken together, all samples contributed 107,917,701 examined sorted cells.

Study-level points and caveats: Naive, central memory and regulatory TCRB repertoires appeared more similar among patients than healthy donors.

CDR3 length: 15 residues. The germline V gene has CDR1 SGHTA and CDR2 FQGNSA. V dropped 5 bases and J dropped 3; count of bases not matched to a gene: 8. The chain employs TRBV7-2 and TRBJ2-3; 7 bases match TRBD2. Sequencing was performed on stem cell memory CD4+ T cells from blood. The receptor's source is a woman under 30 in good health. In DNA, the CDR3 is TGTGCCAGCAGCCGCTCGCGGGGGTTAACAGATACGCAGTATTTT. Residues: CASSRSRGLTDTQYF.